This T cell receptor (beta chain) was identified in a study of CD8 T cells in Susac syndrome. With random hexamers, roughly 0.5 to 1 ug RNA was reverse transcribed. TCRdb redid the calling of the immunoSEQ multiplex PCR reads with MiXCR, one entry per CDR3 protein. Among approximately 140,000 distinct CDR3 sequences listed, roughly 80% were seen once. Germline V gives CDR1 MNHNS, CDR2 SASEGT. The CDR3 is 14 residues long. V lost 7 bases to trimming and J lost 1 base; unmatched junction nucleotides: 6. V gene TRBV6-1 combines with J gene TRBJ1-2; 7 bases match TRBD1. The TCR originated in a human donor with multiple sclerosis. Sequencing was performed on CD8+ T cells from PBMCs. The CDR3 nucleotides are TGTGCCAGCAACCCAACAGGGGTTAACTATGGCTACACCTTC. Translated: CASNPTGVNYGYTF.